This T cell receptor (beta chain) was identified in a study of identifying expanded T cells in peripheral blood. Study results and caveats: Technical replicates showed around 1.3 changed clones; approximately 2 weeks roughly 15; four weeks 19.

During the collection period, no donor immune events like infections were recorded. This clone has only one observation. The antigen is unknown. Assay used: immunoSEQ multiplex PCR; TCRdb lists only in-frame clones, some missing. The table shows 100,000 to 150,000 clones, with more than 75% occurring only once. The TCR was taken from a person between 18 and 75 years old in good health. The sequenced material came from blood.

The CDR3 DNA is TGTGCCAGTAGTACCGGGCAGGTTGCGAATGGCTACACCTTC. Translated: CASSTGQVANGYTF. J is TRBJ1-2 and V is TRBV19; unclear D gene. Trimming left V 4 bases short and J 6 bases short, with 15 bases between. The CDR3 totals 14 residues. Germline CDR1 is LNHDA and CDR2 is SQIVND (reference sequence).